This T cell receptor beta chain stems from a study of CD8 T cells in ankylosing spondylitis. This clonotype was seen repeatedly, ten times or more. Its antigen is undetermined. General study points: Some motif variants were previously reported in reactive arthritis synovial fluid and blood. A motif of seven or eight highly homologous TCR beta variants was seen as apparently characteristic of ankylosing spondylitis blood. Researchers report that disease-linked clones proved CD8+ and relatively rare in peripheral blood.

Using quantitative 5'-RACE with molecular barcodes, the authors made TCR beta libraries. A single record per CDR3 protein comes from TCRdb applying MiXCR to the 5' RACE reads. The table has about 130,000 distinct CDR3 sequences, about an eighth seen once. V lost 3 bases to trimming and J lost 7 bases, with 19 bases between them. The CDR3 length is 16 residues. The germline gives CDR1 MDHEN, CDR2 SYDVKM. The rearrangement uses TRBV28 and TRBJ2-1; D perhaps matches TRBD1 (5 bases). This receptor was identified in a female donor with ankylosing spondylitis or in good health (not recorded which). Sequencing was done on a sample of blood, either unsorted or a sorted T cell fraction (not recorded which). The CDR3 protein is CASSFTGATTRNEQFF. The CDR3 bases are TGTGCCAGCAGTTTCACAGGTGCCACTACGCGGAATGAGCAGTTCTTC.